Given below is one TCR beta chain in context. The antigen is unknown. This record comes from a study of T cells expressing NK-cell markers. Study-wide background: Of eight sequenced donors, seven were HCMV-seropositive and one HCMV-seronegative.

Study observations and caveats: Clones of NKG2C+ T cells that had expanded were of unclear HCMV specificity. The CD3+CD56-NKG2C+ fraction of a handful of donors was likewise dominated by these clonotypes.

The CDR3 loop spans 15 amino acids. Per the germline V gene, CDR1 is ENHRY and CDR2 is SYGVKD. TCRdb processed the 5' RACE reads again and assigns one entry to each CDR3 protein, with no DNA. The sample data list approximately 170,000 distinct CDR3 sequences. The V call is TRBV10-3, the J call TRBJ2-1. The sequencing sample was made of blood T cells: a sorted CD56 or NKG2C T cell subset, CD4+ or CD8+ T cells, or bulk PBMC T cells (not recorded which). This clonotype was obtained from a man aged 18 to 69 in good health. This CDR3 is CAISLDLSSYNEQFF.